This T cell receptor (beta chain) was sequenced during a study of OX40 agonist ivuxolimab in advanced cancers. Overall study context: Hepatocellular carcinoma, melanoma, renal cell or head and neck cancer affected the dose-escalation patients. Averaging about 60 years in age, with a range of about 23 to 90, the cohort was about 86% male. Whole-study findings and limits: Among T cells, CD8+ cells averaged more expanded clones than CD4+ cells.

Note on this clone: Its antigen is not known. Other nucleotide sequences from this sample produce the same CDR3.

Clones were sequenced by immunoSEQ multiplex PCR, and TCRdb holds only the in-frame ones, with some missing. The sample shows nearly 80,000 clones, 90% of them seen only once. This CDR3 contains 16 residues. V lost 1 base, J lost 1 base, and 13 bases lay in between. Looked up from germline, CDR1 is MGHRA and CDR2 is YSYEKL. The V and J genes are TRBV4-1 and TRBJ1-2; D is uncertain. This clonotype was sampled from an adult with an advanced solid tumor such as melanoma, head and neck, liver or kidney cancer. The sequenced sample was CD4+ or CD8+ T cells sorted from blood, obtained in a trial of the OX40 agonist ivuxolimab. CDR3 in DNA: TGCGCCAGCAGCCAAGGTGAGGGTTCGGGTAACTATGGCTACACCTTC. Translated, it gives CASSQGEGSGNYGYTF.